This TCR beta chain is from a study of T cell responses to AZD1222 COVID-19 vaccine. Notes on the study in general: Seropositive AZD1222 recipients at baseline numbered only 5 to 7. Variant regions that are unmutated are reportedly the target of nearly half of spike-specific TCRs. The repertoires were collected only after the peak T cell response.

TCRdb's copy holds only in-frame clones and misses some; the assay was immunoSEQ multiplex PCR. The repertoire includes some 120,000 clones, about 82% of them detected once, and roughly 12% sits in the top ten. Note on this clone: Its specificity is not known.

This receptor was taken from an adult in good health. The source material was peripheral blood, sampled on day 0 of AZD1222 vaccination.

CDR3 nucleotides: TGCAGCGTTGAATCAGGGAACAACTATGGCTACACCTTC. It encodes CSVESGNNYGYTF. The chain uses TRBV29-1 and TRBJ1-2, with D perhaps matching TRBD1 (5 bases). V dropped 2 bases and J dropped 2 bases, with 9 bases sitting between them. The CDR3 totals 13 residues. Germline V gene lookup returns CDR1 SQVTM and CDR2 ANQGSEA.